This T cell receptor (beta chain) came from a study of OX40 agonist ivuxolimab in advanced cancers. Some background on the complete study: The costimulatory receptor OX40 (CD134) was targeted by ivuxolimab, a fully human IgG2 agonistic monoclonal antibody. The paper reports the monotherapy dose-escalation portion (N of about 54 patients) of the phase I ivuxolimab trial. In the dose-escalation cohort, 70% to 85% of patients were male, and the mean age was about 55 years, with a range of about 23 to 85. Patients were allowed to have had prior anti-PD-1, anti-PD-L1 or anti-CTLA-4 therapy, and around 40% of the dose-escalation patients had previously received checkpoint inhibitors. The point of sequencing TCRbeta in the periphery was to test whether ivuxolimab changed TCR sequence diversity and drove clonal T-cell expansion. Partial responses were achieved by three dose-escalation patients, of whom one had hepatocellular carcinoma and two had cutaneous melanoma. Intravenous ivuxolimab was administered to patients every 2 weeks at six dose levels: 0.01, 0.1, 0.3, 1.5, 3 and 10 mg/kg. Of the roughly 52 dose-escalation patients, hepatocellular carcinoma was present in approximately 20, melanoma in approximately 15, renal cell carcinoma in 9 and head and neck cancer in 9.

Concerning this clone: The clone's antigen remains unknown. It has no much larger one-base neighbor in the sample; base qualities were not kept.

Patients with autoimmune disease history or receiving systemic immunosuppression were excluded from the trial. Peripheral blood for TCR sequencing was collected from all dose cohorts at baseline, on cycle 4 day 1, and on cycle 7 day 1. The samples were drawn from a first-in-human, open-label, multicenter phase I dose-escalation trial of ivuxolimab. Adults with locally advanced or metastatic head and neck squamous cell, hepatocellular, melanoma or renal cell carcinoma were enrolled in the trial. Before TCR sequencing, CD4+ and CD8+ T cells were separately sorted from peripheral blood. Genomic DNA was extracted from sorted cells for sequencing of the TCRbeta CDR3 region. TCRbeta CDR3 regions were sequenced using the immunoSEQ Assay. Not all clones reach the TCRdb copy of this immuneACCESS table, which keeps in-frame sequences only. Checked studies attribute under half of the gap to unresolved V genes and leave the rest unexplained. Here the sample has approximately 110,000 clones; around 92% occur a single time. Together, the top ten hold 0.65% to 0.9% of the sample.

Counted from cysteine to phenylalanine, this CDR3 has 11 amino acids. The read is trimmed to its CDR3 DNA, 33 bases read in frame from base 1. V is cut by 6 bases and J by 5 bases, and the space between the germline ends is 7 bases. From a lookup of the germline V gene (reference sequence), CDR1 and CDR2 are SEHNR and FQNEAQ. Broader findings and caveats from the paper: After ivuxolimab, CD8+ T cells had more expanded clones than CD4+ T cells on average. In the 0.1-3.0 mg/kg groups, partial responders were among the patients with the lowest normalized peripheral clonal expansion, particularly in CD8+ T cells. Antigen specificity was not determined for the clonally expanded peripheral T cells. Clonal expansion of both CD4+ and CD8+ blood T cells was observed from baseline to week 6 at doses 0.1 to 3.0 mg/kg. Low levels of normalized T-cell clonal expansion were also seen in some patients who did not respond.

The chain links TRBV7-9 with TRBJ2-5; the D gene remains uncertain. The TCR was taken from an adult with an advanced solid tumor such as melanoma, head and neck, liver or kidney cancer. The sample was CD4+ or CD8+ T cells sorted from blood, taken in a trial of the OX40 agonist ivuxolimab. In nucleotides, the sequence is TGTGCCAGCAGTTCAACGGAGACCCAGTACTTC. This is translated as CASSSTETQYF.